These T cell receptor beta chains were read from a single sample in a study of cytomegalovirus exposure and HLA in healthy donors. Sequencing used immunoSEQ multiplex PCR; TCRdb keeps in-frame clones, though not all of them. The top ten hold 5% to 6.5% of the sample, which has about 89,000 clones, roughly two thirds seen once. Sequencing input: PBMCs. Receptor source: a woman aged 30 to 39 in good health and CMV-seronegative. Both conserved end residues are part of each CDR3. The order of the fields is J gene, D gene, clone size, V gene, CDR3 protein, CDR3 DNA. A D gene is named only where the DNA matches it firmly. Size tells how often a clone was seen (once, few, many) or the class of an expanded clone, and some rows leave it out.

>TRBJ1-4|.|few|TRBV4-1
CASSQDSVELFF
TGCGCCAGCAGCCAAGATAGTGTTGAACTGTTTTTT
>TRBJ1-2|.|once|TRBV5-6
CASSSGGTSWGGYTF
TGTGCCAGCAGCTCGGGGGGAACCTCGTGGGGTGGCTACACCTTC
>TRBJ2-1|TRBD2|.|TRBV6-4
CASSAREGTEQFF
TGTGCCAGCAGTGCGAGGGAGGGAACTGAGCAGTTCTTC
>TRBJ1-2|.|.|TRBV2
CASSEDNGYTF
TGTGCCAGCAGTGAAGATAATGGCTACACCTTC
>TRBJ1-2|.|once|TRBV2
CASRLPGLLDGYTF
TGTGCCAGCAGACTACCGGGACTCCTAGATGGCTACACCTTC
>TRBJ2-7|TRBD2|.|TRBV25-1
CASSDYGGSSYDEQYF
TGTGCCAGCAGTGATTACGGCGGGAGTTCCTATGACGAGCAGTACTTC
>TRBJ1-1|TRBD1|.|TRBV28
CASSFFPRDRANTEAFF
TGTGCCAGCAGTTTTTTTCCACGGGACAGGGCGAACACTGAAGCTTTCTTT
>TRBJ2-7|TRBD1|.|TRBV7-9
CASSLEGGQGAYEQYF
TGTGCCAGCAGCTTAGAAGGGGGACAGGGGGCTTACGAGCAGTACTTC
>TRBJ1-6|.|few|TRBV19
CASSLRGPNSPLHF
TGTGCCAGTAGTCTCCGAGGGCCTAATTCACCCCTCCACTTT
>TRBJ2-3|.|.|TRBV9
CASSPTGYSSTDTQYF
TGTGCCAGCAGCCCCACCGGGTATTCTAGCACAGATACGCAGTATTTT
>TRBJ2-1|TRBD1|few|TRBV9
CASTGQGMNNEQFF
TGTGCCAGCACCGGACAGGGAATGAACAATGAGCAGTTCTTC
>TRBJ1-1|TRBD1|.|TRBV6-5
CASSVITGGRTEAFF
TGTGCCAGCAGTGTTATTACAGGGGGCAGGACTGAAGCTTTCTTT
>TRBJ2-7|TRBD2|few|TRBV6-5
CASSYSTSGRAEQYF
TGTGCCAGCAGTTACAGTACTAGCGGGAGGGCCGAGCAGTACTTC
>TRBJ2-2|.|.|TRBV5-8
CASSFSTGELFF
TGTGCCAGCAGCTTTTCAACCGGGGAGCTGTTTTTT
>TRBJ2-7|.|few|TRBV29-1
CSVVDSYEQYF
TGCAGCGTAGTAGACAGTTACGAGCAGTACTTC
>TRBJ2-7|.|.|TRBV30
CAWSTGTYYEQYF
TGTGCCTGGAGTACGGGGACTTACTACGAGCAGTACTTC
>TRBJ2-2|.|few|TRBV28
CASSSSWTDANTGELFF
TGTGCCAGCAGTTCTTCTTGGACAGATGCGAACACCGGGGAGCTGTTTTTT
>TRBJ1-4|TRBD1|.|TRBV30
CAWSVRFGQGFVRATNEKLFF
TGTGCCTGGAGTGTACGCTTCGGACAGGGGTTCGTAAGGGCAACTAATGAAAAACTGTTTTTT